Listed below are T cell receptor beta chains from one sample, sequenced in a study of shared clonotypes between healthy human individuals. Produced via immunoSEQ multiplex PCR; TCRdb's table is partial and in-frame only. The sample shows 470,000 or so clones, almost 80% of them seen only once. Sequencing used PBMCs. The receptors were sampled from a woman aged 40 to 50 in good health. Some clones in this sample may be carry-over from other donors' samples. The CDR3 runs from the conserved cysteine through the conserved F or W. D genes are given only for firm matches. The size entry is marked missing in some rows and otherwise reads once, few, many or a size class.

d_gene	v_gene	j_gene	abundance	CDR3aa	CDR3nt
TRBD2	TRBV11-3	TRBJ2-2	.	CASSPGLAENTGELFF	TGTGCCAGCAGCCCCGGACTAGCGGAGAACACCGGGGAGCTGTTTTTT
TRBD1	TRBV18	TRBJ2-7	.	CASSPGGQGLYEQYF	TGTGCCAGCTCACCAGGCGGACAGGGCCTCTACGAGCAGTACTTC
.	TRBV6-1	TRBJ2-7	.	CASSTLGGPAYEQYF	TGTGCCAGCAGTACCCTGGGGGGGCCGGCCTACGAGCAGTACTTC
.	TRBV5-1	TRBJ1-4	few	CASSLDGSFDEKLFF	TGCGCCAGCAGCTTGGATGGATCCTTCGATGAAAAACTGTTTTTT
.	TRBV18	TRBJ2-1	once	CASSPSRSYNEQFF	TGTGCCAGCTCACCATCCAGGTCTTACAATGAGCAGTTCTTC
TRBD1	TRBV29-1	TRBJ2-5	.	CSVARGWTGQETQYF	TGCAGCGTTGCCCGGGGTTGGACAGGGCAAGAGACCCAGTACTTC
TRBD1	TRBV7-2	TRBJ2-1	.	CASTPGWTGLGEQFF	TGTGCCAGCACCCCAGGGTGGACAGGACTCGGTGAGCAGTTCTTC
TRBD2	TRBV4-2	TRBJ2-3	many	CASSQRGGTSGSDTQYF	TGTGCCAGCAGCCAACGAGGCGGGACTAGCGGGTCTGATACGCAGTATTTT
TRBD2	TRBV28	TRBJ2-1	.	CASSLPGGSGSHNEQFF	TGTGCCAGCAGTCTCCCCGGCGGTAGCGGGAGCCATAATGAGCAGTTCTTC
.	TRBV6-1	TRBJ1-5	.	CASNPLRGSNQPQHF	TGTGCCAGCAACCCCCTGAGGGGGAGCAATCAGCCCCAGCATTTT
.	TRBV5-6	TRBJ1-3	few	CASSVGPSLGSGNTIYF	TGTGCCAGCAGCGTAGGACCGTCGTTGGGCTCTGGAAACACCATATATTTT
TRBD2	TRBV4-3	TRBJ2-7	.	CASSQGAGSGVRYEQYF	TGCGCCAGCAGCCAAGGAGCGGGCAGCGGGGTCCGCTACGAGCAGTACTTC
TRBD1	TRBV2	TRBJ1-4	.	CASSASQGVFEKLFF	TGTGCCAGCAGCGCCTCACAGGGGGTATTCGAAAAACTGTTTTTT
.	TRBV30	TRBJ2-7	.	CAWSVGSPYEQYF	TGTGCCTGGAGTGTAGGCAGTCCCTACGAGCAGTACTTC
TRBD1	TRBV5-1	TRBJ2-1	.	CASSPDRVGGEQFF	TGCGCCAGCAGCCCGGACAGGGTAGGGGGTGAGCAGTTCTTC
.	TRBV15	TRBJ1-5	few	CATSRERTELNQPQHF	TGTGCCACCAGCAGAGAGCGGACGGAACTAAATCAGCCCCAGCATTTT
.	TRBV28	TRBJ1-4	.	CASSLGGATNEKLFF	TGTGCCAGCAGTTTGGGCGGAGCAACTAATGAAAAACTGTTTTTT
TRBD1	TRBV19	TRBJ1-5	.	CASNLQGANQPQHF	TGTGCCAGTAACTTACAGGGGGCGAATCAGCCCCAGCATTTT
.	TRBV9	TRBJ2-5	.	CASSPGPLQETQYF	TGTGCCAGCAGCCCGGGACCCCTCCAAGAGACCCAGTACTTC
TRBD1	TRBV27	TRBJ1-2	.	CASNLDRAPQYVYGYTF	TGTGCCAGCAACCTCGACAGGGCTCCGCAGTACGTATATGGCTACACCTTC
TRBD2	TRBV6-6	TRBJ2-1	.	CASNRLAGDTHNEQFF	TGTGCCAGCAACCGACTAGCGGGAGACACACACAATGAGCAGTTCTTC
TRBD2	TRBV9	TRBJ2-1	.	CASGGLAGYNEQFF	TGTGCCAGCGGGGGACTAGCGGGCTACAATGAGCAGTTCTTC
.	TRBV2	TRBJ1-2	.	CASSSAPAGRAGYTF	TGTGCCAGCAGTTCCGCCCCGGCAGGGCGGGCCGGCTACACCTTC
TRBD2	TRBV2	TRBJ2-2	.	CASSLGLAGTGELFF	TGTGCCAGCAGCCTCGGACTAGCGGGCACCGGGGAGCTGTTTTTT
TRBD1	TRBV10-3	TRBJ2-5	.	CAISAYPGQDETQYF	TGTGCCATCAGTGCCTACCCGGGACAGGATGAGACCCAGTACTTC
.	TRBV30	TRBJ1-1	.	CAWSVGAGTEAFF	TGTGCCTGGAGTGTCGGGGCAGGGACTGAAGCTTTCTTT